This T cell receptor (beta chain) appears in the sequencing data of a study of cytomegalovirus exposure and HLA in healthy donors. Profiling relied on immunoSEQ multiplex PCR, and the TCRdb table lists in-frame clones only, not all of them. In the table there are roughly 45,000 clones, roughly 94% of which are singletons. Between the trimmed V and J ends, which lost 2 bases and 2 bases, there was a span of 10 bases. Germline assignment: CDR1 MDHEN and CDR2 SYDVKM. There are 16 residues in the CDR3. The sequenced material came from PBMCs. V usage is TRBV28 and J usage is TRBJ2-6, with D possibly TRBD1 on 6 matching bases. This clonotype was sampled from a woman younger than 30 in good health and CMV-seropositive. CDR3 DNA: TGTGCCAGCAGTTTACAGGGGTCTGCTGGGGCCAACGTCCTGACTTTC. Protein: CASSLQGSAGANVLTF. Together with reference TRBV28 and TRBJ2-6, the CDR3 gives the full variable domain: DVKVTQSSRYLVKRTGEKVFLECVQDMDHENMFWYRQDPGLGLRLIYFSYDVKMKEKGDIPEGYSVSREKKERFSLILESASTNQTSMYLCASSLQGSAGANVLTFGAGSRLTVL.